A single sample gave rise to the 32 T cell receptor beta chains below, sequenced in a study of blood T cell repertoires in COVID-19. TCRdb keeps only in-frame clones here, not all; method: immunoSEQ multiplex PCR. The data show about 11,000 clones, approximately 85% seen once. Source material: peripheral blood. These receptors were taken from a man aged 50 to 59 with active COVID-19.

This clone is judged hyperexpanded. Here the CDR3 reads CASSQDVQDSDLEKLFF. CDR3 DNA: TGTGCCAGCAGCCAAGATGTTCAGGACAGCGACCTTGAAAAACTGTTTTTT. The chain combines TRBV4-2 with TRBJ1-4; maybe TRBD1 (6 bases). The CDR3 totals 17 residues. Germline V gene lookup returns CDR1 LGHNA and CDR2 YNFKEQ. V was clipped by 0 bases and J by 7 bases, with 18 bases between them.

The chain is built from TRBV7-9 and TRBJ2-5; TRBD1 aligns across 9 bases. Germline values: CDR1 SEHNR, CDR2 FQNEAQ (reference sequence). V shed 5 bases, J shed 4 bases, and the junction held 8 bases outside the gene matches. This CDR3 comprises 15 residues. CDR3 bases: TGTGCCAGCAGCACCCAACAGGGGGCAGCAGAGACCCAGTACTTC. It specifies CASSTQQGAAETQYF.

CDR3 coding DNA: TGTGCCAGCAGTGCCCCGGGGCGGGAGGAGTATACGCAGTATTTT. Its protein is CASSAPGREEYTQYF. The rearrangement joins TRBV2 to TRBJ2-3, with 8 bases matching TRBD2. This CDR3 comprises 15 residues. The trim removed 4 bases at V and 7 bases at J, leaving 10 bases unmatched. Looked up from germline, CDR1 is SNHLY and CDR2 is FYNNEI.

In this sample, this clone turned up once. V usage is TRBV28 and J usage is TRBJ2-5, with 10 nucleotides matching TRBD2. With 0 bases clipped from V and 2 bases from J, the junction kept 18 bases outside the gene matches. This CDR3 spans 21 amino acids. Germline values: CDR1 MDHEN, CDR2 SYDVKM. The CDR3 DNA reads TGTGCCAGCAGTTTATGGGCCCCCAGGGCTAGCGGGAGAGGAGCGCAAGAGACCCAGTACTTC. Protein sequence: CASSLWAPRASGRGAQETQYF.

CDR3 sequence reads: CASSQETPGLGGEISSYNEQFF. DNA for the CDR3: TGTGCCAGCAGCCAAGAGACTCCGGGACTAGGGGGAGAAATTAGCTCCTACAATGAGCAGTTCTTC. The V and J genes are TRBV3-1 (or the pseudogene TRBV3-2) and TRBJ2-1; 8 positions match TRBD2. V lost 0 bases and J lost 0; bases outside the gene matches: 19. The CDR3 runs 22 residues. CDR1 and CDR2 from the germline V gene are LGHDT and YNNKEL (reference sequence).

This clone has a handful of counts. This chain links TRBV11-2 with TRBJ2-1; tentative D call: TRBD1 (6 bases). Trimming shortened V by 2 bases and J by 6 bases, and 8 bases separated the two germline ends. This CDR3 region has 13 residues. Germline V gene lookup returns CDR1 SGHAT and CDR2 FQNNGV. The CDR3, as DNA: TGTGCCAGCAGCTTACCGACAGGCAATGAGCAGTTCTTC. It specifies CASSLPTGNEQFF.

The chain couples TRBV7-6 to TRBJ2-7; possibly TRBD2 for D (7 bases). Germline CDR1 and CDR2: SGHVS and FNYEAQ. Trimming shortened V by 7 bases and J by 3 bases, and 16 bases separated the two germline ends. The CDR3 contains 14 residues. The CDR3 loop reads CASTEQGGDYEQYF. For the CDR3, the DNA is TGTGCCAGCACCGAACAGGGAGGGGACTACGAGCAGTACTTC. The whole variable domain, filled in from reference TRBV7-6 and TRBJ2-7, reads GAGVSQSPRYKVTKRGQDVALRCDPISGHVSLYWYRQALGQGPEFLTYFNYEAQQDKSGLPNDRFSAERPEGSISTLTIQRTEQRDSAMYRCASTEQGGDYEQYFGPGTRLTVT.

The J gene is TRBJ2-2, the V gene TRBV5-6; 9 positions agree with TRBD1. CDR1 is SGHDT and CDR2 is YYEEEE in the germline V gene. The CDR3 is 15 residues long. Losses at the gene ends were 6 bases for V and 4 bases for J; bases not matched to a gene: 7. The CDR3 protein is CASIRGTGFTGELFF. The CDR3 coding sequence is TGTGCCAGCATCCGGGGGACAGGGTTCACCGGGGAGCTGTTTTTT.

The V gene is TRBV11-2, the J gene TRBJ2-3, with 7 bases matching TRBD1. Germline V gene data show CDR1 as SGHAT and CDR2 as FQNNGV. CDR3 length: 15 residues. The trim removed 4 bases at V and 2 bases at J, leaving 6 bases unmatched. CDR3 in DNA: TGTGCCAGCAGCTACTCCGGGACAGACACAGATACGCAGTATTTT. Its translation is CASSYSGTDTDTQYF.

The V call is TRBV2, the J call TRBJ2-1; a weak D match, TRBD1 (6 bases). This CDR3 spans 13 amino acids. V was cut by 5 bases and J by 5 bases, with 10 bases left in between. Germline loops: CDR1 SNHLY, CDR2 FYNNEI. The CDR3 loop reads CASSLDRNNEQFF. CDR3 coding DNA: TGTGCCAGCAGTCTCGACAGGAACAATGAGCAGTTCTTC.

This chain links TRBV5-6 with TRBJ1-5; 7 bases are a match to TRBD1. J lost 6 bases, V lost 5 bases, and 5 bases had no gene match. The CDR3 length is 13 residues. Germline V gene data show CDR1 as SGHDT and CDR2 as YYEEEE. The CDR3 loop reads CASSAQGFQPQHF. CDR3 DNA: TGTGCCAGCAGTGCACAGGGGTTTCAGCCCCAGCATTTT.

The genes are TRBV19 and TRBJ2-3, with TRBD1 as a possible D gene (5 bases). Germline V CDR1 and CDR2: LNHDA, SQIVND (reference sequence). V dropped 7 bases and J dropped 2 bases, with 16 bases sitting between them. This CDR3 contains 15 residues. The chain's CDR3 is CASNNPSGNTDTQYF. CDR3 DNA sequence: TGTGCCAGTAATAACCCTTCAGGGAACACAGATACGCAGTATTTT.

The chain links TRBV6-6 to TRBJ2-1; 10 bases align to TRBD2. CDR3 size: 17 residues. Trimming took 5 bases from V and 10 from J; bases not matched to a gene: 17. Germline CDR1 MNHNY, CDR2 SVGAGI (reference sequence). CDR3 sequence reads: CASSLMDGLAGAYEQFF. The CDR3 DNA reads TGTGCCAGCAGTCTAATGGACGGGCTAGCGGGAGCGTACGAGCAGTTCTTC.

This rearrangement joins TRBV29-1 to TRBJ2-3, with D maybe TRBD2 (7 bases). Trimming shortened V by 1 base and J by 0 bases, and 23 bases separated the two germline ends. The length of the CDR3 is 19 residues. CDR1 is SQVTM and CDR2 is ANQGSEA in the germline V gene. CDR3 in amino acids: CSVEVDSPSSGQSTDTQYF. The CDR3 nucleotides are TGCAGCGTTGAAGTGGACAGCCCGTCTAGCGGTCAAAGCACAGATACGCAGTATTTT.

The chain uses TRBV7-9 and TRBJ2-7; 7 nucleotides agree with TRBD1. This CDR3 is built from 13 residues. Germline-derived CDR1 and CDR2 are SEHNR and FQNEAQ (reference sequence). With V trimmed by 7 bases and J by 4 bases, 7 bases remained unmatched. The CDR3 DNA follows: TGTGCCAGCAAGACAGGGACCTCGTACGAGCAGTACTTC. Amino acids: CASKTGTSYEQYF.

J is TRBJ2-7 and V is TRBV5-1; 11 bases align to TRBD1. V lost 0 bases to trimming and J lost 6 bases; unmatched junction nucleotides: 11. There are 17 residues in the CDR3. From germline, CDR1 is SGHRS and CDR2 YFSETQ. The CDR3 loop is CASSLADWTGGAGEQYF. The CDR3 DNA reads TGCGCCAGCAGCTTGGCGGATTGGACAGGGGGCGCGGGCGAGCAGTACTTC.

The chain combines TRBV3-1 (or the pseudogene TRBV3-2) with TRBJ2-1, with a possible D match to TRBD1 (5 bases). Trimming stripped 0 bases from V and 3 bases from J, with 18 bases between. Per the germline V gene, CDR1 is LGHDT and CDR2 is YNNKEL (reference sequence). CDR3 length equals 18 residues. The CDR3 loop is CASSQDWNRTALYNEQFF. The CDR3 nucleotides read TGTGCCAGCAGCCAAGACTGGAACAGGACGGCCCTCTACAATGAGCAGTTCTTC.

The chain employs TRBV9 and TRBJ1-1, with 7 positions matching TRBD1. The V gene's germline CDR1 is SGDLS and CDR2 YYNGEE. The CDR3 covers 13 residues. Trimming took 3 bases from V and 4 from J; bases not matched to a gene: 3. CDR3 nucleotide sequence: TGTGCCAGCAGCGAGACAGGGTTCACTGAAGCTTTCTTT. This gives the protein CASSETGFTEAFF. The full variable domain, in which reference TRBV9 and TRBJ1-1 provide the parts outside the CDR3, is DSGVTQTPKHLITATGQRVTLRCSPRSGDLSVYWYQQSLDQGLQFLIQYYNGEERAKGNILERFSAQQFPDLHSELNLSSLELGDSALYFCASSETGFTEAFFGQGTRLTVV.

This clone came up once. This rearrangement joins TRBV27 to TRBJ2-1, with 13 bases fitting TRBD2. The junction had 7 bases not matched to a gene; V was cut back by 5 bases and J by 9 bases. The germline V gene encodes CDR1 MNHEY and CDR2 SMNVEV (reference sequence). This CDR3 is 15 amino acids long. CDR3 loop: CASSPRLAGGREQFF. The CDR3 bases are TGTGCCAGCAGTCCCCGACTAGCGGGAGGACGTGAGCAGTTCTTC.

The CDR3, as DNA: TGTGCCAGCAGCTGGGACAGGTTCGGACTAGCGGGAGAGCAGTACTTC. Translated: CASSWDRFGLAGEQYF. The chain combines TRBV5-6 with TRBJ2-7; 12 bases match TRBD2. Germline lookup yields CDR1 SGHDT and CDR2 YYEEEE. Germline trimming cut 3 bases from V and 7 bases from J; bases unmatched to any gene: 11. This CDR3 is 16 amino acids long.

Here the CDR3 reads CASSSSLAKNIQYF. CDR3 DNA sequence: TGTGCCAGCAGCTCCAGTCTAGCCAAAAACATTCAGTACTTC. The rearrangement uses TRBV13 and TRBJ2-4; D gene unclear. V lost 4 bases and J 0 bases, leaving 7 bases between the germline ends. The length of the CDR3 is 14 residues. Germline loops: CDR1 PRHDT, CDR2 FYEKMQ (reference sequence).

V usage is TRBV28 and J usage is TRBJ2-7; TRBD2 matches 14 bases. The CDR3 runs to 19 residues. Germline CDR1 MDHEN, CDR2 SYDVKM. V lost 6 bases and J lost 1; bases outside the gene matches: 14. CDR3 protein: CASSTRDGTSGSGSYEQYF. The CDR3 bases are TGTGCCAGCAGCACAAGGGACGGGACTAGCGGGAGTGGGTCCTACGAGCAGTACTTC. The whole variable domain, filled in from reference TRBV28 and TRBJ2-7, reads DVKVTQSSRYLVKRTGEKVFLECVQDMDHENMFWYRQDPGLGLRLIYFSYDVKMKEKGDIPEGYSVSREKKERFSLILESASTNQTSMYLCASSTRDGTSGSGSYEQYFGPGTRLTVT.

The chain carries TRBV27 and TRBJ2-7, with a possible D match to TRBD2 (6 bases). The CDR3 is 13 amino acids. V gave up 5 bases and J gave up 1 base, with 9 bases separating them. Looked up from germline, CDR1 is MNHEY and CDR2 is SMNVEV (reference sequence). The CDR3 coding sequence is TGTGCCAGCAGTCCGACTAGGTCCTACGAGCAGTACTTC. Its translation is CASSPTRSYEQYF.

The chain couples TRBV9 to TRBJ2-2, with no clear D. The CDR3 extends over 14 amino acids. Germline assignment: CDR1 SGDLS and CDR2 YYNGEE. V lost 0 bases and J 6 bases, leaving 9 bases between the germline ends. This CDR3 reads CASSVATGSGELFF. The CDR3 nucleotides read TGTGCCAGCAGCGTAGCTACGGGTTCCGGGGAGCTGTTTTTT.

The V gene is TRBV29-1, the J gene TRBJ2-3; 9 bases map to TRBD2. The CDR3 sequence is 16 residues long. CDR1 is SQVTM and CDR2 is ANQGSEA in the germline V gene. The junction had 12 bases not matched to a gene; V was cut back by 8 bases and J by 0 bases. DNA for the CDR3: TGCAGCCCTTGGTTAGCGGGAGCTTCGAGCACAGATACGCAGTATTTT. The encoded protein is CSPWLAGASSTDTQYF.

The rearrangement uses TRBV18 and TRBJ2-7; unclear D gene. Trimming pared 8 bases from V and 1 base from J, leaving 15 bases between. This CDR3 contains 14 residues. CDR1 is KGHSH and CDR2 is LQKENI in the germline V gene. The DNA for the CDR3 is TGTGCCAGCCGCCTGGATCAGGTGTCCTACGAGCAGTACTTC. Translation gives CASRLDQVSYEQYF.

The J gene is TRBJ2-7, the V gene TRBV10-2; TRBD1 is a possible D gene (5 bases). Between the trimmed V and J ends, which lost 0 bases and 2 bases, there was a span of 8 bases. The germline V gene encodes CDR1 WSHSY and CDR2 SAAADI. This CDR3 comprises 14 residues. For the CDR3, the DNA is TGCGCCAGCAGTGAGTCGTGGGGCCCCTACGAGCAGTACTTC. This sequence encodes CASSESWGPYEQYF.

V usage is TRBV6-5 and J usage is TRBJ2-3; 9 nucleotides align to TRBD1. The CDR3 runs to 15 residues. Looked up from germline, CDR1 is MNHEY and CDR2 is SVGAGI. The trim removed 4 bases at V and 2 bases at J, leaving 4 bases unmatched. The CDR3 loop reads CASSFTGGPTDTQYF. The CDR3, as DNA: TGTGCCAGCAGTTTTACAGGGGGCCCCACAGATACGCAGTATTTT.

Comment on this clone: The junction and the germline gene differ at one end; a read error may be behind it. The rearrangement joins TRBV28 to TRBJ1-5; D not resolved. Per germline, CDR1 MDHEN and CDR2 SYDVKM. CDR3 length: 18 residues. For the CDR3, the DNA is TGTGCCGGCAGTTTATATCCCCCCCCCGAGGAGAGCAATCAGCCCCAGCATTTT. Protein: CAGSLYPPPEESNQPQHF.

V and J are TRBV30 and TRBJ2-3; TRBD2 matches 9 bases. Germline CDR1 and CDR2: GTSNPN and SVGIG (reference sequence). V shed 0 bases and J 1 base; nucleotides not matched to a gene: 2. This CDR3 has 15 amino acids. CDR3 region: CAWSVASGGTDTQYF. CDR3 coding DNA: TGTGCCTGGAGTGTGGCTAGCGGGGGCACAGATACGCAGTATTTT. Variable domain in full (rest from reference TRBV30 and TRBJ2-3): SQTIHQWPATLVQPVGSPLSLECTVEGTSNPNLYWYRQAAGRGLQLLFYSVGIGQISSEVPQNLSASRPQDRQFILSSKKLLLSDSGFYLCAWSVASGGTDTQYFGPGTRLTVL.

This sequence joins TRBV12-3 or TRBV12-4 and TRBJ2-1; D perhaps matches TRBD1 (6 bases). Trimming removed 5 bases at V and 10 bases at J, with 15 bases between. The CDR3 loop spans 13 amino acids. The CDR3 is CASSPVTGSEQFF. The CDR3 DNA sequence: TGTGCCAGCAGTCCGGTCACAGGGTCCGAGCAGTTCTTC.

This chain's CDR3 is CASRQGDYEQYF. DNA for the CDR3: TGTGCCAGCCGCCAGGGTGACTACGAGCAGTACTTC. The chain employs TRBV25-1 and TRBJ2-7; D might be TRBD1 (5 bases). V was trimmed by 8 bases and J by 3 bases, leaving 11 bases between them. The germline gives CDR1 MGHDK, CDR2 SYGVNS. CDR3 length: 12 amino acids.